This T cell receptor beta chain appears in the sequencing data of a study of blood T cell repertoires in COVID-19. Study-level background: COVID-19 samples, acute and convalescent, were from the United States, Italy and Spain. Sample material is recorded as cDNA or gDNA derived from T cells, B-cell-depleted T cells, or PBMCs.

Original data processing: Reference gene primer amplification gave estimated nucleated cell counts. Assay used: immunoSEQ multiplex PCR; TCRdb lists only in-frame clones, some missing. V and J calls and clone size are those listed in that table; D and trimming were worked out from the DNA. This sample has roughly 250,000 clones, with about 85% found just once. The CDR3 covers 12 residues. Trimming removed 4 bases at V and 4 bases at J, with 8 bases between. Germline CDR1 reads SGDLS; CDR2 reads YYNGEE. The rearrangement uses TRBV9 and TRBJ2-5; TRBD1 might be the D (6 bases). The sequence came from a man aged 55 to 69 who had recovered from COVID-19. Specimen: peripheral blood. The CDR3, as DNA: TGTGCCAGCAGCAGGGGGAGAGAGACCCAGTACTTC. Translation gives CASSRGRETQYF.